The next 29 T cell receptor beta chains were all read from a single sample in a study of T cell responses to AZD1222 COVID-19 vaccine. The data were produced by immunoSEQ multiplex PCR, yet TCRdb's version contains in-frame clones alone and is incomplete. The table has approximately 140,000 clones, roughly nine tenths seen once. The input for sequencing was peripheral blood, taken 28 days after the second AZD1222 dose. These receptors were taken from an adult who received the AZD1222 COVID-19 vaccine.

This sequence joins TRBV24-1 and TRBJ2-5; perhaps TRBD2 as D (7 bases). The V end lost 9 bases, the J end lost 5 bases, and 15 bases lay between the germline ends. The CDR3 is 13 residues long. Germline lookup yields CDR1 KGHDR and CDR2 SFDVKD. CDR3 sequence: CATGPRGGETQYF. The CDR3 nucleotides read TGTGCCACCGGCCCGAGGGGGGGCGAGACCCAGTACTTC.

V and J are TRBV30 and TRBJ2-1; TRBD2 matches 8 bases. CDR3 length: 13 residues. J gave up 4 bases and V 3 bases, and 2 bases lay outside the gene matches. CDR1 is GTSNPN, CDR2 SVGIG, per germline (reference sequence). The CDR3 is CAWRGGGYNEQFF. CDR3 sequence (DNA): TGTGCCTGGAGAGGCGGGGGGTACAATGAGCAGTTCTTC.

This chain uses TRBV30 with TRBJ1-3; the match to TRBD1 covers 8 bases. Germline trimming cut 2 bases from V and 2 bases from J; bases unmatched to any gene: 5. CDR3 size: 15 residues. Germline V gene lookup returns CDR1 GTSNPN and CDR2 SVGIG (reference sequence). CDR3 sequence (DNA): TGTGCCTGGAGTACATCGGGACAGGCTGGAAACACCATATATTTT. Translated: CAWSTSGQAGNTIYF.

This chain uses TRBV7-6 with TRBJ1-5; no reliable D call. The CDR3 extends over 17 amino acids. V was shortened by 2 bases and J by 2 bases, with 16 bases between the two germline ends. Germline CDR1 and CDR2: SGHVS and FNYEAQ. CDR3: CASSLKSALSGNQPQHF. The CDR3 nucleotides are TGTGCCAGCAGCTTAAAATCCGCACTCTCGGGCAATCAGCCCCAGCATTTT.

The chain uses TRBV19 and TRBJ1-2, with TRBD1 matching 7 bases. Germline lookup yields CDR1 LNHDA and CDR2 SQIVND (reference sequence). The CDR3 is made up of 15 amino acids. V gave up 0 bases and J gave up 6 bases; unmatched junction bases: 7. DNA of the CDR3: TGTGCCAGTAGTATAGACTTAGGACAGGTAAATGGCTACACCTTC. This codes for CASSIDLGQVNGYTF.

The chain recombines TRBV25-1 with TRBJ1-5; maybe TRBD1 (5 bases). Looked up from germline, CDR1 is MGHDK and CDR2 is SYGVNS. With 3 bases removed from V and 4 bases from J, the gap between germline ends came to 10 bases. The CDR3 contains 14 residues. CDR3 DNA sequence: TGTGCCAGCAGTGAGGGCGGGGGAAATCAGCCCCAGCATTTT. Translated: CASSEGGGNQPQHF.

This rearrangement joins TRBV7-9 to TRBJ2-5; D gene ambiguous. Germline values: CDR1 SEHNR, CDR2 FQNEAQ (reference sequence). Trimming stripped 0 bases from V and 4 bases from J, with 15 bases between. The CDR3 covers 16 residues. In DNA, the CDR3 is TGTGCCAGCAGCTTAGCGGGATCTAGTGTCGTAGAGACCCAGTACTTC. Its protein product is CASSLAGSSVVETQYF.

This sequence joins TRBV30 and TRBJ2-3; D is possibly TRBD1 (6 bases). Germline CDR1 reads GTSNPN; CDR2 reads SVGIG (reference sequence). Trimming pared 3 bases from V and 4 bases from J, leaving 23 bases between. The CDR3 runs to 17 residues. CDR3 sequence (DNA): TGTGCCTGGAGACCCCCTTGGGCAGGGGCTATCTCAGATACGCAGTATTTT. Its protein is CAWRPPWAGAISDTQYF.

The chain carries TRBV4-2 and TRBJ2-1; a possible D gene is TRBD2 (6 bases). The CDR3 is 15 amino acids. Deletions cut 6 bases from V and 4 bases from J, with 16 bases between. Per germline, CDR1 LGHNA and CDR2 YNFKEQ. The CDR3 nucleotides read TGTGCCAGCAGGCAAACCCGGGACTTTTACAATGAGCAGTTCTTC. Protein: CASRQTRDFYNEQFF.

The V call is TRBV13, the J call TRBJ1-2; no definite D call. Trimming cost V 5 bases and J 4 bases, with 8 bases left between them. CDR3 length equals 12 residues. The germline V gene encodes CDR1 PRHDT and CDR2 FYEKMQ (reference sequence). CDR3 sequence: CASSLPGYGYTF. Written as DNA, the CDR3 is TGTGCCAGCAGCCTCCCGGGCTATGGCTACACCTTC.

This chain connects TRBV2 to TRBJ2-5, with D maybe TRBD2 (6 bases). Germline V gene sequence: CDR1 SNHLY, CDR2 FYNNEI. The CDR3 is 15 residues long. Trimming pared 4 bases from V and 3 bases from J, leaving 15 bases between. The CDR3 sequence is CASSVTRLVKETQYF. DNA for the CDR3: TGTGCCAGCAGTGTCACCCGACTAGTAAAAGAGACCCAGTACTTC.

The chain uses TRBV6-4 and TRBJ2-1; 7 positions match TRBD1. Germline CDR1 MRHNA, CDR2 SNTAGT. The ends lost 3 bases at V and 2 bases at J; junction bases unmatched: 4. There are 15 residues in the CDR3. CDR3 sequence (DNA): TGTGCCAGCAGTGAGAGGCAGGGGGCCTACAATGAGCAGTTCTTC. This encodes CASSERQGAYNEQFF.

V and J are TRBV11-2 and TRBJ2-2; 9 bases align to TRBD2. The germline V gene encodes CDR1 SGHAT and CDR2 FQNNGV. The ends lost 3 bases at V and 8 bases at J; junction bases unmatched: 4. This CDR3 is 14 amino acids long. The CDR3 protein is CASSFSSGEGELFF. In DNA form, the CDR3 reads TGTGCCAGCAGCTTTTCTAGCGGGGAAGGGGAGCTGTTTTTT.

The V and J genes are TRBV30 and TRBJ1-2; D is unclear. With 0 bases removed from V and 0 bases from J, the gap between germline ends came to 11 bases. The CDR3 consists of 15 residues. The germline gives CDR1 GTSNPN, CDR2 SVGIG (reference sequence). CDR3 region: CAWSVTGIANYGYTF. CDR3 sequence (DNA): TGTGCCTGGAGTGTAACGGGGATAGCTAACTATGGCTACACCTTC.

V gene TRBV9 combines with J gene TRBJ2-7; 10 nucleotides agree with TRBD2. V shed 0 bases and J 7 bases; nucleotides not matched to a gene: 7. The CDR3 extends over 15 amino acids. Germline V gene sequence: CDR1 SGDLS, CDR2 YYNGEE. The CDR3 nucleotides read TGTGCCAGCAGCGTAGGAACTAGCGGGGCCGGGGAGCAGTACTTC. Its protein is CASSVGTSGAGEQYF.

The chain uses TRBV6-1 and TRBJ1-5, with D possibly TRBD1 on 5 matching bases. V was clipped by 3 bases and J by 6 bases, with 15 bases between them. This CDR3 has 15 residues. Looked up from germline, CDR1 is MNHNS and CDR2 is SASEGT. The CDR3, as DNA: TGTGCCAGCAGTGATCCAGGGAACCCCCCTCAGCCCCAGCATTTT. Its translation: CASSDPGNPPQPQHF.

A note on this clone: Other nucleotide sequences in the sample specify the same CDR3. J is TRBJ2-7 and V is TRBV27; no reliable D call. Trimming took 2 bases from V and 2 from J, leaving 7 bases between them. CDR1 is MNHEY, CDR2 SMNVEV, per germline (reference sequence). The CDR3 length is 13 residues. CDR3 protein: CASSLGQTYEQYF. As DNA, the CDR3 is TGTGCCAGCAGTTTAGGGCAGACCTACGAGCAGTACTTC.

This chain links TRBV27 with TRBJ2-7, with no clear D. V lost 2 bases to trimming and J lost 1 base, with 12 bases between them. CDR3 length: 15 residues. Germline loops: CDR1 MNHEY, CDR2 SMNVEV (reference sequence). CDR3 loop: CASSLGLSYSYEQYF. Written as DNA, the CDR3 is TGTGCCAGCAGTTTAGGCCTGAGTTATTCCTACGAGCAGTACTTC.

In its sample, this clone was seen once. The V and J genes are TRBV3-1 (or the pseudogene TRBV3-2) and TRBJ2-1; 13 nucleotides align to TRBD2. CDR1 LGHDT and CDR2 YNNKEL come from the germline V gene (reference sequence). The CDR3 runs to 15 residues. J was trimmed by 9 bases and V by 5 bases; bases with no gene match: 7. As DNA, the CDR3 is TGTGCCAGCAGCATCGGACTAGCGGGAGCGGGTGAGCAGTTCTTC. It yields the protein CASSIGLAGAGEQFF.

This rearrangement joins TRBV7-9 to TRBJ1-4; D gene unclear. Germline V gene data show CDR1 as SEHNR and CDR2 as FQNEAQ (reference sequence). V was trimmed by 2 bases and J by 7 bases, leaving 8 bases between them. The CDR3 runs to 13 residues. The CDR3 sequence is CASSLSRGEKLFF. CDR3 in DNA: TGTGCCAGCAGCTTATCGAGAGGTGAAAAACTGTTTTTT. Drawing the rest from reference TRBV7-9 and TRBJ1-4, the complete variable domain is DTGVSQNPRHKITKRGQNVTFRCDPISEHNRLYWYRQTLGQGPEFLTYFQNEAQLEKSRLLSDRFSAERPKGSFSTLEIQRTEQGDSAMYLCASSLSRGEKLFFGSGTQLSVL.

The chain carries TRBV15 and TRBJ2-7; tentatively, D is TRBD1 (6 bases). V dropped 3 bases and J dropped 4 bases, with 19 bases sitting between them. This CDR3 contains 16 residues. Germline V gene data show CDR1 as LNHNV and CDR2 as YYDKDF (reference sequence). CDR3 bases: TGTGCCACCAGCAGTAGACCGGGACAACGCCCTTACGAGCAGTACTTC. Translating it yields CATSSRPGQRPYEQYF. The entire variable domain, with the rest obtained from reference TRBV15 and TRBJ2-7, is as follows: DAMVIQNPRYQVTQFGKPVTLSCSQTLNHNVMYWYQQKSSQAPKLLFHYYDKDFNNEADTPDNFQSRRPNTSFCFLDIRSPGLGDTAMYLCATSSRPGQRPYEQYFGPGTRLTVT.

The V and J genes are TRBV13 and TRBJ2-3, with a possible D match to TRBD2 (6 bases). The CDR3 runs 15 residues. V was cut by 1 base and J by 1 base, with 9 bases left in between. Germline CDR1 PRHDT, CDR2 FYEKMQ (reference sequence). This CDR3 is CASSLARGGTDTQYF. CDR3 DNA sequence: TGTGCCAGCAGCTTAGCGCGGGGTGGCACAGATACGCAGTATTTT.

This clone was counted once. CDR3 DNA: TGTGCCAGCAGGGGGAGAACAGGCTCAGTCTCCTATAATTCACCCCTCCACTTT. Translation: CASRGRTGSVSYNSPLHF. This sequence joins TRBV27 and TRBJ1-6, with a possible D match to TRBD1 (5 bases). Germline-derived CDR1 and CDR2 are MNHEY and SMNVEV (reference sequence). The CDR3 has 18 amino acids. Trimming stripped 6 bases from V and 0 bases from J, with 18 bases between.

This chain's CDR3 is CASSLAPAVETQYF. Here the CDR3 DNA reads TGTGCCAGCAGCTTAGCCCCCGCAGTAGAGACCCAGTACTTC. J is TRBJ2-5 and V is TRBV7-2, with D hard to call. The CDR3 contains 14 residues. Germline-derived CDR1 and CDR2 are SGHTA and FQGNSA. V was trimmed by 0 bases and J by 4 bases, leaving 9 bases between them.

The CDR3: CASSLGRGANTEAFF. The CDR3 DNA is TGTGCCAGCAGCTTAGGGCGGGGTGCGAACACTGAAGCTTTCTTT. V and J are TRBV7-3 and TRBJ1-1; D not resolved. The ends were cut back, 2 bases at V and 1 base at J, with 11 bases in the middle. Germline V lookup: CDR1 SGHTA, CDR2 FQGTGA. The CDR3 contains 15 residues.

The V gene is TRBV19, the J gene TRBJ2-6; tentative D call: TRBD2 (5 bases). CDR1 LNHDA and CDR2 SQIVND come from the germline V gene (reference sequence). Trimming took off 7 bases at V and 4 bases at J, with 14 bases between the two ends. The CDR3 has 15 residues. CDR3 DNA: TGTGCCAGTACTCTGTGGGGAGAAGGGGCCAACGTCCTGACTTTC. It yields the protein CASTLWGEGANVLTF.

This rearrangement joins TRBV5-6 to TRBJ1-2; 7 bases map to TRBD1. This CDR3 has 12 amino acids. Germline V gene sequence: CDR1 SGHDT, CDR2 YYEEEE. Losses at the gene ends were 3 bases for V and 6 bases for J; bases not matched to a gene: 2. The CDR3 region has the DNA TGTGCCAGCAGCTATACAGGGGATGGCTACACCTTC. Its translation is CASSYTGDGYTF.

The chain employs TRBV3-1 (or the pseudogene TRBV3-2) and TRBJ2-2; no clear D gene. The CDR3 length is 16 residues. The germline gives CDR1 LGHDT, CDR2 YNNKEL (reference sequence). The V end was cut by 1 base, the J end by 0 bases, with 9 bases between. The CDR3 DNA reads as TGTGCCAGCAGCCAAGCAAGAGGCGCGAACACCGGGGAGCTGTTTTTT. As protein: CASSQARGANTGELFF.

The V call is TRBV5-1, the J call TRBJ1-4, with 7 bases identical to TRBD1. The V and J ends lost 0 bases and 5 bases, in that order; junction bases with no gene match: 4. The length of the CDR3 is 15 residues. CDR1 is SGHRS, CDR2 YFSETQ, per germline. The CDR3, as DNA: TGCGCCAGCAGCTTGGGGGCAGGGGGGAATGAAAAACTGTTTTTT. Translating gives CASSLGAGGNEKLFF.